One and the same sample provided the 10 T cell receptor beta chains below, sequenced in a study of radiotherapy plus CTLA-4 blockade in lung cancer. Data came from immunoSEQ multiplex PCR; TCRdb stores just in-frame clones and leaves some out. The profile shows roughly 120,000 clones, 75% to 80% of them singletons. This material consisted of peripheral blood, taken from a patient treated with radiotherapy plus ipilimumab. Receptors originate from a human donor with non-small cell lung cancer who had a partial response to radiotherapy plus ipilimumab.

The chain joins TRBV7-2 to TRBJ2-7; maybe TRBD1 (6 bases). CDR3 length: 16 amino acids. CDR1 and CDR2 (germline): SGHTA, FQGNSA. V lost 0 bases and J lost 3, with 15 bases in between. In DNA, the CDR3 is TGTGCCAGCAGCTTAGCTTCCGGGACAACAAACTACGAGCAGTACTTC. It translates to CASSLASGTTNYEQYF.

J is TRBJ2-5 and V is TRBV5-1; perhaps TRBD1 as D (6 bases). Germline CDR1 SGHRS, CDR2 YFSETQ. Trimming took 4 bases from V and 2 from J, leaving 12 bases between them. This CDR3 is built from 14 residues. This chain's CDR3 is CASSPGQLQETQYF. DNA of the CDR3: TGCGCCAGCAGCCCAGGACAGCTACAAGAGACCCAGTACTTC.

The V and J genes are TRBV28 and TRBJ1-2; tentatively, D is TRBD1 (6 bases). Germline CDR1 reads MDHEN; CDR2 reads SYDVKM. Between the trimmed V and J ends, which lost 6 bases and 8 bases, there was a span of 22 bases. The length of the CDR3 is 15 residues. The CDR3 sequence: CASSYPAGGGVGYTF. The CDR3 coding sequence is TGTGCCAGCAGCTACCCCGCGGGGGGCGGGGTAGGCTACACCTTC.

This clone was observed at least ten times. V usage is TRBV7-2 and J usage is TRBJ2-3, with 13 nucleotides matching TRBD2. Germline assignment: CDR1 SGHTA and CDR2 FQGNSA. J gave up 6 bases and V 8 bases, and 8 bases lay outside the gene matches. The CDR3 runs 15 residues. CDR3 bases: TGTGCCAGCCGACAGACTAGCGGGAGGCCGGATACGCAGTATTTT. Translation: CASRQTSGRPDTQYF.

Written as DNA, the CDR3 is TGTGCCAGCAGTTCCCACCCCCTCCTGGCAGACTATGGCTACACCTTC. Its translation is CASSSHPLLADYGYTF. The gene calls are TRBV28 and TRBJ1-2; D remains unclear. The germline V gene has CDR1 MDHEN and CDR2 SYDVKM. Trimming took 4 bases from V and 3 from J, leaving 18 bases between them. The length of the CDR3 is 16 residues.

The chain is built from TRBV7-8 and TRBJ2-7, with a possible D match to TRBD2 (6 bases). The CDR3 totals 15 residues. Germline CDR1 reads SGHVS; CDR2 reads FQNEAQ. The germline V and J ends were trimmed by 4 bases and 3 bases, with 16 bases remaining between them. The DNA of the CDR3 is TGTGCCAGCAGCTGGATAGGCGGGAACCTCTACGAGCAGTACTTC. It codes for CASSWIGGNLYEQYF. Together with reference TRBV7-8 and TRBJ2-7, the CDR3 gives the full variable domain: GAGVSQSPRYKVAKRGQDVALRCDPISGHVSLFWYQQALGQGPEFLTYFQNEAQLDKSGLPSDRFFAERPEGSVSTLKIQRTQQEDSAVYLCASSWIGGNLYEQYFGPGTRLTVT.

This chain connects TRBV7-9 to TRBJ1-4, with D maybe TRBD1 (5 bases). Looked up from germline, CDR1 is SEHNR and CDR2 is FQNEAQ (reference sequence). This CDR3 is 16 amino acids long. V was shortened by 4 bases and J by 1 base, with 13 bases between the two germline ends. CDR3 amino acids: CASSSSGGRTNEKLFF. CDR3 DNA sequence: TGTGCCAGCAGCTCCTCGGGGGGGAGAACTAATGAAAAACTGTTTTTT.

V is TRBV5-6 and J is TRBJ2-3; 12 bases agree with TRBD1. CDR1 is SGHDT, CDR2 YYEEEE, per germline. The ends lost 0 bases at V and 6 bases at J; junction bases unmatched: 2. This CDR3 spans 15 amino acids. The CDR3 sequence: CASSLEGTGGDTQYF. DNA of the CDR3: TGTGCCAGCAGCTTGGAGGGGACAGGGGGCGATACGCAGTATTTT.

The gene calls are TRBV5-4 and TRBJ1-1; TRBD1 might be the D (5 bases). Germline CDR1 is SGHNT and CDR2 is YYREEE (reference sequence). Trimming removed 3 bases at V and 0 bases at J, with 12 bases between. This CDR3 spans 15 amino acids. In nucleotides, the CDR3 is TGTGCCAGCAGCTCAAGGACATCGGTGAACACTGAAGCTTTCTTT. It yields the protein CASSSRTSVNTEAFF.

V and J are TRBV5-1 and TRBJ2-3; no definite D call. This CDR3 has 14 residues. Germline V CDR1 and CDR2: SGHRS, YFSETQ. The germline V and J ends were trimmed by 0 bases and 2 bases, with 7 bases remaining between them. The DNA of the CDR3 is TGCGCCAGCAGCTTGGAAGTAGACACAGATACGCAGTATTTT. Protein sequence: CASSLEVDTDTQYF.